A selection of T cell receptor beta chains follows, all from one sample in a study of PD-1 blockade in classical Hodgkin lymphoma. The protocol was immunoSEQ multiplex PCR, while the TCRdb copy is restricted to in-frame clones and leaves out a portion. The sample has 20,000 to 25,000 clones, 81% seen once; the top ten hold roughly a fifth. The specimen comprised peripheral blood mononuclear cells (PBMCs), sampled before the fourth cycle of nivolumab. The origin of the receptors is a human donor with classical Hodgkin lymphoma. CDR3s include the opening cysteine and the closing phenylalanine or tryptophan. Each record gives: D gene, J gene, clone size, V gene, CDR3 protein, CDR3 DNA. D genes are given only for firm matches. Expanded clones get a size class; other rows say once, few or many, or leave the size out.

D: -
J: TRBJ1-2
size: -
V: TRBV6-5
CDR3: CASSYGMGLNYGYTF
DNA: TGTGCCAGCAGTTACGGTATGGGGCTGAACTATGGCTACACCTTC

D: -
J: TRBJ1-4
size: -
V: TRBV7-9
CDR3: CASSALGGASATNEKLFF
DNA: TGTGCCAGCAGCGCCCTGGGGGGGGCCAGCGCAACTAATGAAAAACTGTTTTTT

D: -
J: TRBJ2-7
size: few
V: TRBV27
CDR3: CASSLQGGNYEQYF
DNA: TGTGCCAGCAGTTTACAGGGGGGGAACTACGAGCAGTACTTC

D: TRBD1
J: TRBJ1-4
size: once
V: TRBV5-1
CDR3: CASSLVGTTGSEKLFF
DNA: TGCGCCAGCAGCTTGGTGGGGACGACAGGGAGTGAAAAACTGTTTTTT

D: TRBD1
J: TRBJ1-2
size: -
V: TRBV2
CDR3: CASIRGTGLNYGYTF
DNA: TGTGCCAGCATCCGAGGGACAGGGCTTAACTATGGCTACACCTTC

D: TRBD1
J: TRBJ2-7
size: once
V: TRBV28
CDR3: CASSLTGDGTYEQYF
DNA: TGTGCCAGCAGTTTAACAGGGGACGGAACCTACGAGCAGTACTTC

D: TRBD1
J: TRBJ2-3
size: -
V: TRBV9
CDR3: CASSANTGGSTDTQYF
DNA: TGTGCCAGCAGCGCTAACACAGGGGGTAGCACAGATACGCAGTATTTT

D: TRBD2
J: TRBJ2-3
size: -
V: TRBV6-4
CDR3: CASSGSGSTDTQYF
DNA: TGTGCCAGCAGTGGTAGCGGGAGCACAGATACGCAGTATTTT

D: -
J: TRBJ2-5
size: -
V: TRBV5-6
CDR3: CASSLPWQGTETQYF
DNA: TGTGCCAGCAGCTTGCCCTGGCAGGGGACGGAGACCCAGTACTTC

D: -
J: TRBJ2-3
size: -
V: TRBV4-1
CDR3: CASGDTGTDTQYF
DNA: TGCGCCAGCGGGGACACCGGCACAGATACGCAGTATTTT

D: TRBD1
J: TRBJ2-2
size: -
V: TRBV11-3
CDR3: CASSSTGGADTGELFF
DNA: TGTGCCAGCAGCTCTACAGGGGGCGCCGACACCGGGGAGCTGTTTTTT

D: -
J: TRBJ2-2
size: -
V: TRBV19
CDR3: CASGYFGNTGELFF
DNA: TGTGCCAGTGGGTACTTCGGGAACACCGGGGAGCTGTTTTTT

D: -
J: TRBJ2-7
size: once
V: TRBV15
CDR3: CATSRDTGTFYEQYF
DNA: TGTGCCACCAGCAGAGATACCGGGACCTTCTACGAGCAGTACTTC

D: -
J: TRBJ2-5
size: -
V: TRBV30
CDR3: CAWRQLGLGDAKKETQYF
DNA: TGTGCCTGGAGACAGTTGGGGCTCGGGGATGCCAAGAAAGAGACCCAGTACTTC

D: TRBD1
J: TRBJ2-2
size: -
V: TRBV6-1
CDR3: CASSEKGAHTGELFF
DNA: TGTGCCAGCAGTGAAAAGGGGGCTCACACCGGGGAGCTGTTTTTT

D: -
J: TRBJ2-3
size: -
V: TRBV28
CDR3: CASSPRPDRLLDTQYF
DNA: TGTGCCAGCAGTCCCCGGCCGGACAGACTTTTAGATACGCAGTATTTT

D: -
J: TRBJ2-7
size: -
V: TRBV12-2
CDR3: CASRLVTPGQRVSYEQYF
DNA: TGTGCAAGTCGCTTAGTGACTCCGGGACAGAGAGTCTCCTACGAGCAGTACTTC

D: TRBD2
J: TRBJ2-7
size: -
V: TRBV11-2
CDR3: CASSQTGTSGYEQYF
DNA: TGTGCCAGCAGCCAGACCGGGACTAGCGGATACGAGCAGTACTTC

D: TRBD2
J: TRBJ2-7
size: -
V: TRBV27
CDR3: CASSPLAGVAYEQYF
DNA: TGTGCCAGCAGTCCACTAGCGGGAGTTGCCTACGAGCAGTACTTC

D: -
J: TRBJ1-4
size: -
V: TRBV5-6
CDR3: CASSGRVNEKLFF
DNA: TGTGCCAGCTCGGGCAGGGTTAATGAAAAACTGTTTTTT

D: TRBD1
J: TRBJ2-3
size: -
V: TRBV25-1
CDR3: CASNRGQGELYF
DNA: TGTGCCAGCAACCGTGGACAGGGTGAGCTGTATTTT

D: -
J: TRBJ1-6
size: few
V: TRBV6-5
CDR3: CASRDGSSYNSPLHF
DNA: TGTGCCAGCAGGGACGGGAGCTCCTATAATTCACCCCTCCACTTT

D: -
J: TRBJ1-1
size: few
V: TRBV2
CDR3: CASSDRAGDTEAFF
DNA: TGTGCCAGCAGTGACAGGGCCGGTGACACTGAAGCTTTCTTT

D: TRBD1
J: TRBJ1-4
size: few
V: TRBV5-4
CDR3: CASSQNRGLDEKLFF
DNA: TGTGCCAGCAGCCAGAACAGGGGTCTCGATGAAAAACTGTTTTTT

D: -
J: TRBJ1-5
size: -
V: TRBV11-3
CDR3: CASSLSSNQPQHF
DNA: TGTGCCAGCAGCTTAAGTAGCAATCAGCCCCAGCATTTT